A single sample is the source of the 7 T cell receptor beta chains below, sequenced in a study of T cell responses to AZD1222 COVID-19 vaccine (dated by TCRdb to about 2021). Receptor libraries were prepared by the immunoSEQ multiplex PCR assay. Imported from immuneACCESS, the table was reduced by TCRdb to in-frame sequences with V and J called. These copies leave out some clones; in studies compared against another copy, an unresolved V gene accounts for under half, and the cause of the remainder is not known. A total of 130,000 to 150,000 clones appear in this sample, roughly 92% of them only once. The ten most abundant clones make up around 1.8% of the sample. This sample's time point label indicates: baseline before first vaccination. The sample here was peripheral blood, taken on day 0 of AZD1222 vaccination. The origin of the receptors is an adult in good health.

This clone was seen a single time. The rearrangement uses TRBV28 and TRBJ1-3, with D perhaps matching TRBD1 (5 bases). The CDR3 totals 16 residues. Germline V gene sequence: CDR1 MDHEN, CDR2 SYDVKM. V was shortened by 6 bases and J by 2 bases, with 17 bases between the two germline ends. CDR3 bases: TGTGCCAGCAGCATCCTGGGGGGGGGAACTGGAAACACCATATATTTT. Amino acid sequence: CASSILGGGTGNTIYF.

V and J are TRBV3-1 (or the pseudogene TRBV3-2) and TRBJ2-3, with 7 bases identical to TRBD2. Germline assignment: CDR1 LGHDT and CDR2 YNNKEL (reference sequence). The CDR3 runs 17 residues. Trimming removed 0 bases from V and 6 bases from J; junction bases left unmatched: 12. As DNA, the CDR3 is TGTGCCAGCAGCCAAGACTTGGGGGGAGGGCCAAGGGATACGCAGTATTTT. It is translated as CASSQDLGGGPRDTQYF.

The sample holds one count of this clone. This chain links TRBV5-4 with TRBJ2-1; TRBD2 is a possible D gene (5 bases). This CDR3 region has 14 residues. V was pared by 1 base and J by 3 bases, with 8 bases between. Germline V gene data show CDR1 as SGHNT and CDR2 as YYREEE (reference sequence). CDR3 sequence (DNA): TGTGCCAGCAGCTTGTCTGGGAGCTACAATGAGCAGTTCTTC. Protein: CASSLSGSYNEQFF.

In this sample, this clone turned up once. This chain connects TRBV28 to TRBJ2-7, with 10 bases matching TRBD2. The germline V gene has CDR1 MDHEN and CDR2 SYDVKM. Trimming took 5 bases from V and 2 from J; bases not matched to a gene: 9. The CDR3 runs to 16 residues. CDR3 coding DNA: TGTGCCAGCAGTGAGTCCTTAAGCGGGAGGGCCTACGAGCAGTACTTC. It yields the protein CASSESLSGRAYEQYF. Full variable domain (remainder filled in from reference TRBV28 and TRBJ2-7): DVKVTQSSRYLVKRTGEKVFLECVQDMDHENMFWYRQDPGLGLRLIYFSYDVKMKEKGDIPEGYSVSREKKERFSLILESASTNQTSMYLCASSESLSGRAYEQYFGPGTRLTVT.

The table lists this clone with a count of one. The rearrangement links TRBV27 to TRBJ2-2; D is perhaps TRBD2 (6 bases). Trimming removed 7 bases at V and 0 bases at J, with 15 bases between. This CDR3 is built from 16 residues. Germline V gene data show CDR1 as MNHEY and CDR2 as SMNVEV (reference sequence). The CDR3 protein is CASTYRGTANTGELFF. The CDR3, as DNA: TGTGCCAGCACCTATCGCGGGACGGCGAACACCGGGGAGCTGTTTTTT.

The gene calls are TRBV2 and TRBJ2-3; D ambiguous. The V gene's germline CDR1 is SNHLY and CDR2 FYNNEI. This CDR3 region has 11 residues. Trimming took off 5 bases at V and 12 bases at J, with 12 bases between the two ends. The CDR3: CASSPKTPQYF. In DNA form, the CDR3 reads TGTGCCAGCAGTCCAAAGACCCCCCAGTATTTT.

The CDR3 protein is CASSRTSGRARTGELFF. CDR3 nucleotides: TGTGCCAGCAGCCGGACTAGCGGGAGGGCAAGGACCGGGGAGCTGTTTTTT. V is TRBV7-9 and J is TRBJ2-2; 15 bases map to TRBD2. V shed 5 bases, J shed 5 bases, and the junction held 6 bases outside the gene matches. Germline V gives CDR1 SEHNR, CDR2 FQNEAQ (reference sequence). This CDR3 has 17 amino acids. Drawing the rest from reference TRBV7-9 and TRBJ2-2, the complete variable domain is DTGVSQNPRHKITKRGQNVTFRCDPISEHNRLYWYRQTLGQGPEFLTYFQNEAQLEKSRLLSDRFSAERPKGSFSTLEIQRTEQGDSAMYLCASSRTSGRARTGELFFGEGSRLTVL.